One and the same sample provided the 30 T cell receptor beta chains below, sequenced in a study of blood T cell repertoires in COVID-19. Some clones are missing from TCRdb's copy, which holds only in-frame ones; the method was immunoSEQ multiplex PCR. The data contain some 240,000 clones, 84% of them seen just once; the ten biggest clones take up more than 1.5%. Sequenced: peripheral blood. The receptors come from a middle-aged woman who had recovered from COVID-19.

The chain joins TRBV5-1 to TRBJ2-1, with 10 bases lining up with TRBD1. CDR3 length: 14 amino acids. Germline values: CDR1 SGHRS, CDR2 YFSETQ. Trimming at V came to 4 bases and at J to 8 bases, leaving 6 bases not matched to a gene. CDR3 sequence: CASSQTGGEDEQFF. The DNA of the CDR3 is TGCGCCAGCAGCCAGACAGGGGGCGAGGATGAGCAGTTCTTC. Looking up the rest from reference TRBV5-1 and TRBJ2-1 gives the full variable domain: KAGVTQTPRYLIKTRGQQVTLSCSPISGHRSVSWYQQTPGQGLQFLFEYFSETQRNKGNFPGRFSGRQFSNSRSEMNVSTLELGDSALYLCASSQTGGEDEQFFGPGTRLTVL.

The gene calls are TRBV9 and TRBJ1-5; no reliable D call. Germline V gives CDR1 SGDLS, CDR2 YYNGEE. V lost 0 bases and J lost 3, with 7 bases in between. The CDR3 sequence is 14 residues long. CDR3 protein: CASSVEPDNQPQHF. For the CDR3, the DNA is TGTGCCAGCAGCGTAGAACCAGACAATCAGCCCCAGCATTTT.

V usage is TRBV19 and J usage is TRBJ2-7; 8 nucleotides align to TRBD2. This CDR3 spans 14 amino acids. The junction had 8 bases not matched to a gene; V was cut back by 6 bases and J by 4 bases. CDR1 LNHDA and CDR2 SQIVND come from the germline V gene (reference sequence). CDR3 region: CASRVAGGRYEQYF. The DNA of the CDR3 is TGTGCCAGTAGAGTCGCGGGGGGAAGATACGAGCAGTACTTC.

This clone appeared once. The rearrangement uses TRBV7-6 and TRBJ1-3, with D possibly matching TRBD1 (6 bases). The V end was cut by 4 bases, the J end by 2 bases, with 12 bases between. Germline V gene data show CDR1 as SGHVS and CDR2 as FNYEAQ. The CDR3 spans 15 residues. CDR3 sequence (DNA): TGTGCCAGCAGCTCCTCAGGGGATGCTGGAAACACCATATATTTT. Its translation: CASSSSGDAGNTIYF.

The chain is built from TRBV4-2 and TRBJ1-6, with D perhaps TRBD1 (5 bases). The ends were cut back, 1 base at V and 5 bases at J, with 9 bases in the middle. CDR1 is LGHNA and CDR2 is YNFKEQ in the germline V gene. The CDR3 extends over 15 amino acids. The CDR3 spells CASSQGEGHNSPLHF. DNA for the CDR3: TGTGCCAGCAGCCAAGGGGAGGGACATAATTCACCCCTCCACTTT.

This clone has just one count. The chain's CDR3 is CASSLQGWEKLFF. As DNA, the CDR3 is TGTGCCAGCAGCCTACAGGGGTGGGAAAAACTGTTTTTT. The chain has TRBV7-2 and TRBJ1-4; 7 bases are a match to TRBD1. The CDR3 consists of 13 residues. Losses at the gene ends were 5 bases for V and 8 bases for J; bases not matched to a gene: 5. Germline V gene lookup returns CDR1 SGHTA and CDR2 FQGNSA.

This sequence joins TRBV2 and TRBJ2-3; D gene ambiguous. Per the germline V gene, CDR1 is SNHLY and CDR2 is FYNNEI. This CDR3 region has 16 residues. Trimming shortened V by 5 bases and J by 2 bases, and 17 bases separated the two germline ends. This chain's CDR3 is CASSQGPRSYTDTQYF. The CDR3 nucleotides read TGTGCCAGCAGTCAAGGACCCAGGTCTTACACAGATACGCAGTATTTT.

This clone was found once. V usage is TRBV6-5 and J usage is TRBJ1-1; D perhaps matches TRBD1 (6 bases). The CDR3 runs 14 residues. V lost 3 bases and J 4 bases, leaving 12 bases between the germline ends. The germline gives CDR1 MNHEY, CDR2 SVGAGI. The CDR3 reads CASSYQSRGTEAFF. The CDR3 DNA reads TGTGCCAGCAGTTATCAGAGCAGGGGCACTGAAGCTTTCTTT.

The CDR3 region is CASSLFQNTGELFF. The CDR3 DNA sequence: TGTGCCAGCAGCTTATTCCAGAACACCGGGGAGCTGTTTTTT. The chain carries TRBV7-9 and TRBJ2-2; D not certain. Trimming pared 2 bases from V and 1 base from J, leaving 5 bases between. The length of the CDR3 is 14 residues. The germline gives CDR1 SEHNR, CDR2 FQNEAQ (reference sequence).

The rearrangement links TRBV27 to TRBJ2-7; D possibly corresponds to TRBD1 (7 bases). CDR1 MNHEY and CDR2 SMNVEV come from the germline V gene (reference sequence). V was clipped by 2 bases and J by 5 bases, with 13 bases between them. This CDR3 contains 14 residues. CDR3 bases: TGTGCCAGCAGTTTAAGGCAGGGGGGCAACGAGCAGTACTTC. Amino acid sequence: CASSLRQGGNEQYF.

The chain uses TRBV6-5 and TRBJ1-1; D is uncertain. Between the trimmed V and J ends, which lost 6 bases and 4 bases, there was a span of 15 bases. Germline CDR1 is MNHEY and CDR2 is SVGAGI. The CDR3 has 14 residues. CDR3 nucleotides: TGTGCCAGCAGCCCCGGCAGGACTACCACTGAAGCTTTCTTT. Protein: CASSPGRTTTEAFF.

This chain links TRBV12-3 or TRBV12-4 with TRBJ1-2; TRBD1 agrees at 7 bases. J was trimmed by 6 bases and V by 3 bases; bases with no gene match: 4. The length of the CDR3 is 13 residues. In nucleotides, the CDR3 is TGTGCCAGCAGTTTTTACAGGGGAGATGGCTACACCTTC. Its translation: CASSFYRGDGYTF.

The rearrangement uses TRBV18 and TRBJ1-3; the match to TRBD1 covers 7 bases. The CDR3 spans 18 residues. Germline-derived CDR1 and CDR2 are KGHSH and LQKENI. V trimming: 2 bases; J trimming: 0 bases; junction bases outside the gene matches: 10. This CDR3 is CASSPFAGTVISGNTIYF. For the CDR3, the DNA is TGTGCCAGCTCACCATTTGCTGGGACAGTAATCTCTGGAAACACCATATATTTT.

The gene calls are TRBV7-2 and TRBJ2-1; the match to TRBD2 covers 7 bases. The V gene end was trimmed by 1 base and the J gene end by 8 bases; junction bases not matched to a gene: 8. The CDR3 runs to 15 residues. The germline CDR1 and CDR2 sequences are SGHTA and FQGNSA. DNA for the CDR3: TGTGCCAGCAGCTTAGTCCCGTGGGGGAGGGATGAGCAGTTCTTC. Translating gives CASSLVPWGRDEQFF.

The CDR3 DNA is TGCGCCAGCAGCAATCACAGGGATGATACGCAGTATTTT. As protein: CASSNHRDDTQYF. The chain links TRBV5-1 to TRBJ2-3; TRBD1 is a possible D gene (6 bases). This CDR3 spans 13 amino acids. CDR1 and CDR2 (germline): SGHRS, YFSETQ. Trimming removed 4 bases at V and 6 bases at J, with 12 bases between.

The chain uses TRBV18 and TRBJ1-1, with a tentative D call TRBD1 (6 bases). The CDR3 runs 16 residues. Germline CDR1 and CDR2: KGHSH and LQKENI. V lost 6 bases, J lost 0 bases, and 17 bases lay in between. The DNA for the CDR3 is TGTGCCAGCTCTCCAGCCTTAGGACAGTTGAACACTGAAGCTTTCTTT. Amino acid sequence: CASSPALGQLNTEAFF.

This clone showed up just a few times. V gene TRBV7-3 combines with J gene TRBJ2-3; D may be TRBD1 (5 bases). Trimming removed 1 base at V and 1 base at J, with 6 bases between. Germline CDR1 and CDR2: SGHTA and FQGTGA. The length of the CDR3 is 14 residues. CDR3 DNA: TGTGCCAGCAGCTTAAAAGGGGGCACAGATACGCAGTATTTT. Protein product: CASSLKGGTDTQYF.

CDR3 DNA sequence: TGTGCCAGCAGCAAGGCGAAATCCGGGACAGGGTGGACCGGGGAGCTGTTTTTT. Protein sequence: CASSKAKSGTGWTGELFF. The rearrangement uses TRBV7-6 and TRBJ2-2, with TRBD1 matching over 9 bases. The germline gives CDR1 SGHVS, CDR2 FNYEAQ. There are 18 residues in the CDR3. After removal of 5 bases from V and 5 bases from J, the junction contained 15 bases not matched to a gene.

The V and J genes are TRBV24-1 and TRBJ1-2; D remains unclear. CDR3 length: 13 amino acids. Germline V gene data show CDR1 as KGHDR and CDR2 as SFDVKD. The ends were cut back, 3 bases at V and 8 bases at J, with 12 bases in the middle. Here the CDR3 reads CATSDLKAGGYTF. The CDR3 DNA follows: TGTGCCACCAGTGATCTGAAGGCGGGGGGCTACACCTTC.

CDR3 loop: CASSFDRAEQFF. CDR3 DNA: TGCGCCAGCAGCTTTGACAGGGCCGAGCAGTTCTTC. The gene calls are TRBV5-1 and TRBJ2-1, with 7 nucleotides matching TRBD1. V dropped 2 bases and J dropped 10; count of bases not matched to a gene: 3. This CDR3 is built from 12 residues. Germline lookup yields CDR1 SGHRS and CDR2 YFSETQ.

J is TRBJ2-1 and V is TRBV24-1, with a tentative D call TRBD2 (6 bases). V lost 0 bases and J 4 bases, leaving 12 bases between the germline ends. This CDR3 is built from 16 residues. Germline assignment: CDR1 KGHDR and CDR2 SFDVKD. Here the CDR3 reads CATSDLRFGGYNEQFF. In DNA, the CDR3 is TGTGCCACCAGTGATTTGCGATTTGGGGGGTACAATGAGCAGTTCTTC.

The chain has TRBV6-6 and TRBJ1-3, with TRBD1 identical over 8 bases. Germline-derived CDR1 and CDR2 are MNHNY and SVGAGI (reference sequence). The trim removed 5 bases at V and 5 bases at J, leaving 5 bases unmatched. This CDR3 region has 14 residues. This CDR3 reads CASSQWTGRNTIYF. The CDR3 coding sequence is TGTGCCAGCAGTCAATGGACAGGGAGAAACACCATATATTTT.

The CDR3: CASTRDGWNTEAFF. The CDR3 bases are TGTGCCAGCACCAGAGACGGGTGGAACACTGAAGCTTTCTTT. J is TRBJ1-1 and V is TRBV2; D uncertain. The length of the CDR3 is 14 residues. The V gene lost 7 bases and the J gene lost 1 base, with 13 bases spanning the gap. The V gene's germline CDR1 is SNHLY and CDR2 FYNNEI.

This chain links TRBV5-5 with TRBJ2-7; the D gene is possibly TRBD1 (6 bases). Trimming cost V 4 bases and J 3 bases, with 17 bases left between them. This CDR3 has 15 amino acids. CDR1 and CDR2 from the germline V gene are SGHKS and YYEKEE (reference sequence). CDR3 coding DNA: TGTGCCAGCAGCACCGCCTACGGGACACACTACGAGCAGTACTTC. This sequence encodes CASSTAYGTHYEQYF.

This rearrangement joins TRBV7-2 to TRBJ1-5, with D possibly TRBD1 on 5 matching bases. Trimming removed 2 bases from V and 4 bases from J, with 12 bases in between. Germline CDR1 SGHTA, CDR2 FQGNSA. The CDR3 contains 15 residues. The CDR3 DNA is TGTGCCAGCAGCTTATTGGGGGGTGGGAATCAGCCCCAGCATTTT. Translation gives CASSLLGGGNQPQHF.

The J gene is TRBJ2-1, the V gene TRBV5-1, with 11 bases that match TRBD2. V trimming: 1 base; J trimming: 6 bases; junction bases outside the gene matches: 6. This CDR3 has 16 residues. The V gene's germline CDR1 is SGHRS and CDR2 YFSETQ. The CDR3 here is CASSLISGGVVNEQFF. CDR3 DNA: TGCGCCAGCAGCTTGATTAGCGGGGGGGTGGTCAATGAGCAGTTCTTC.

This clone was detected once. The gene calls are TRBV18 and TRBJ2-3, with D possibly TRBD1 on 6 matching bases. V lost 0 bases to trimming and J lost 1 base, with 11 bases between them. Germline lookup yields CDR1 KGHSH and CDR2 LQKENI. The CDR3 loop spans 16 amino acids. The CDR3 here is CASSPPGAYGTDTQYF. DNA of the CDR3: TGTGCCAGCTCACCACCGGGGGCGTATGGCACAGATACGCAGTATTTT.

J is TRBJ2-3 and V is TRBV6-4; D ambiguous. CDR3 length: 14 amino acids. Trimming stripped 2 bases from V and 6 bases from J, with 12 bases between. Germline-derived CDR1 and CDR2 are MRHNA and SNTAGT. The CDR3 region has the DNA TGTGCCAGCAGTGACACAGCAGGCCTGGATACGCAGTATTTT. The encoded protein is CASSDTAGLDTQYF.

This chain connects TRBV29-1 to TRBJ1-2, with 7 positions matching TRBD1. Germline V lookup: CDR1 SQVTM, CDR2 ANQGSEA. The length of the CDR3 is 13 residues. Losses at the gene ends were 6 bases for V and 3 bases for J; bases not matched to a gene: 7. The CDR3 region is CSVEVGTDYGYTF. The CDR3 region has the DNA TGCAGCGTAGAGGTCGGGACAGACTATGGCTACACCTTC.

The V call is TRBV28, the J call TRBJ2-4; D is perhaps TRBD1 (7 bases). In germline, CDR1 is MDHEN, CDR2 SYDVKM. This CDR3 contains 13 residues. V shed 7 bases and J shed 5 bases, with 12 bases lying between them. CDR3 nucleotide sequence: TGTGCCAGCACAGGGGGGTCGGAAAACATTCAGTACTTC. Encoded protein: CASTGGSENIQYF.